The 2 T cell receptor beta chains below were found in one sample sequenced in a study of blood T cells in healthy people across ages. Through a sample-barcoded 5' primer and a J-beta primer mix, a second PCR was run for roughly 7 to 12 cycles. TCRdb ran MiXCR on the 5' RACE reads and lists one entry per CDR3 protein. The sample shows 800,000 to 950,000 distinct CDR3 sequences, roughly 29% of them seen only once. These records were also assigned to another study, of T cells of mothers and their children.

Sequencing was done on a sample of blood. The receptors were sampled from a woman between 40 and 55 years old in good health.

The gene calls are TRBV7-2 and TRBJ1-1; D not certain. The CDR3 covers 14 residues. V was shortened by 3 bases and J by 6 bases, with 14 bases between the two germline ends. CDR1 and CDR2 (germline): SGHTA, FQGNSA. The CDR3 spells CASSLGSAVAEAFF. The CDR3 nucleotides read TGTGCCAGCAGCTTGGGCTCCGCCGTCGCTGAAGCTTTCTTT.

Regarding this clonotype: A much larger clone lies a single base off, so this may be a read error. The rearrangement links TRBV6-6 to TRBJ1-5; unclear D gene. The germline CDR1 and CDR2 sequences are MNHNY and SVGAGI (reference sequence). This CDR3 is 17 amino acids long. In nucleotides, the CDR3 is TGTGCCAGCAGTTACTCGAGTGAAATAAACAAGAATCGGCCCCAGCATTTT. Protein product: CASSYSSEINKNRPQHF.